This T cell receptor (beta chain) was recorded in a study of blood T cells in healthy people across ages. Overall study: For every two T cells, template switching captured about one barcoded beta molecule.

CDR3 length: 17 residues. Germline loops: CDR1 LGHDT, CDR2 YNNKEL (reference sequence). The use of a sample-barcoded 5' primer and a J-beta primer mix characterized a second PCR of 7 to 11 cycles. Any given sample supplied a minimum of 3 million CDR3-containing paired-end reads. Each CDR3 protein gets one entry after TCRdb re-called the 5' RACE reads with MiXCR. There are some 700,000 distinct CDR3 sequences in the sample; approximately 22% occur only once, and 22% lies in the top ten. About this clonotype itself: What it binds is unknown.

Findings and caveats of the study: A roughly linear fall in TCR beta diversity per million T cells was seen with increasing age.

The receptor's source is an older man in good health. Material for sequencing was blood. The chain links TRBV3-1 to TRBJ2-1; D is unclear. With the DNA end fitting TRBJ2-7 better, the J assignment may be wrong. CDR3 residues: CASSQDQYGTKGYEQYV. The CDR3, as DNA: TGTGCCAGCAGCCAAGATCAATACGGCACTAAAGGCTACGAGCAGTACGTC.